This T cell receptor beta chain comes out of a study of blood T cell repertoires in COVID-19. Per the authors' pipeline: From reference gene primer amplification, estimates of nucleated cell counts were derived. Only in-frame clones appear in the TCRdb table, and some are missing; sequencing was by immunoSEQ multiplex PCR. V and J calls plus clone size are reproduced from that table; the DNA served to infer D and trimming. The sample yields some 300,000 clones, over 85% seen once. The age range of participants was about 18 to 90 years, with residence in under 30 US areas. Material: PBMCs or T cells enriched from blood (not recorded which). This TCR derives from a woman in her 50s who had been exposed to COVID-19.

DNA of the CDR3: TGTGCCAGTAGTAGTTCACCGGGACAGGGCCGCACCGGGGAGCTGTTTTTT. This gives the protein CASSSSPGQGRTGELFF. J is TRBJ2-2 and V is TRBV19; 9 bases match TRBD1. This CDR3 contains 17 residues. The germline V gene encodes CDR1 LNHDA and CDR2 SQIVND (reference sequence). V gave up 4 bases and J gave up 4 bases; unmatched junction bases: 10. The entire variable domain, with the rest obtained from reference TRBV19 and TRBJ2-2, is as follows: DGGITQSPKYLFRKEGQNVTLSCEQNLNHDAMYWYRQDPGQGLRLIYYSQIVNDFQKGDIAEGYSVSREKKESFPLTVTSAQKNPTAFYLCASSSSPGQGRTGELFFGEGSRLTVL.